This record concerns one T cell receptor (beta chain) sequence. This entry belongs to a study of control samples from healthy donors and cancer patients. The table came from immunoSEQ multiplex PCR; TCRdb's copy has only in-frame clones and leaves some out. The table shows about 100,000 clones, with around four fifths occurring only once. The V and J ends lost 10 bases and 2 bases, in that order; junction bases with no gene match: 8. The CDR3 is 14 residues long. The chain recombines TRBV5-3 with TRBJ1-4; 7 bases agree with TRBD1. TRBV5-3 is an ORF, and what it does is uncertain. This sequence originates from a man aged 25 to 40 in good health. The sample was blood. The CDR3 sequence is CAPKGAPTNEKLFF. CDR3 DNA: TGTGCCCCAAAGGGGGCGCCCACTAATGAAAAACTGTTTTTT.